The 30 T cell receptor beta chains listed next were all sequenced from one sample in a study of blood T cell repertoires in COVID-19 (TCRdb year 2020). The protocol used for the library was the immunoSEQ multiplex PCR assay. TCRdb obtained this table from immuneACCESS and retained in-frame rearrangements with V and J assigned. These tables miss some clones; where compared with another copy, unresolved V genes account for less than half of the shortfall, and the remainder is unexplained. The sample table records hundreds of thousands of clones; around 89% of these occur just once. Clones ranked in the top ten supply more than 0.8% of the sample. The sample consisted of PBMCs or T cells enriched from blood (not recorded which). These receptors all stem from a man between 18 and 29 years old who had recovered from COVID-19.

The CDR3 is CASSFRQGWSSYNEQFF. DNA for the CDR3: TGTGCCAGCAGCTTTCGACAGGGTTGGAGCTCCTACAATGAGCAGTTCTTC. This chain links TRBV5-4 with TRBJ2-1; 7 nucleotides line up with TRBD1. The length of the CDR3 is 17 residues. J was trimmed by 0 bases and V by 2 bases; bases with no gene match: 8. CDR1 is SGHNT, CDR2 YYREEE, per germline (reference sequence). Combining the CDR3 with reference TRBV5-4 and TRBJ2-1 gives the whole variable domain ETGVTQSPTHLIKTRGQQVTLRCSSQSGHNTVSWYQQALGQGPQFIFQYYREEENGRGNFPPRFSGLQFPNYSSELNVNALELDDSALYLCASSFRQGWSSYNEQFFGPGTRLTVL.

The chain uses TRBV3-1 (or the pseudogene TRBV3-2) and TRBJ2-7, with 13 bases that match TRBD2. CDR1 and CDR2 (germline): LGHDT, YNNKEL (reference sequence). Trimming at V came to 0 bases and at J to 9 bases, leaving 5 bases not matched to a gene. CDR3 length: 15 residues. CDR3: CASSQETSGGPAQYF. Here the CDR3 DNA reads TGTGCCAGCAGCCAAGAGACTAGCGGGGGGCCCGCGCAGTACTTC.

CDR3 protein: CATAPVAGGRETQYF. CDR3 in DNA: TGTGCCACCGCGCCTGTAGCGGGGGGCCGGGAGACCCAGTACTTC. V gene TRBV15 combines with J gene TRBJ2-5; 10 bases match TRBD2. Germline V gene data show CDR1 as LNHNV and CDR2 as YYDKDF (reference sequence). With V trimmed by 8 bases and J by 5 bases, 11 bases remained unmatched. CDR3 length: 15 residues.

This clone was detected once. The CDR3: CASSRPGITGELFF. CDR3 bases: TGTGCCAGCAGTCGTCCCGGGATAACGGGGGAGCTGTTTTTT. The V call is TRBV6-2 or TRBV6-3, the J call TRBJ2-2; perhaps TRBD2 as D (5 bases). Per the germline V gene, CDR1 is MNHEY and CDR2 is SVGEGT. Trimming removed 5 bases at V and 8 bases at J, with 15 bases between. The CDR3 loop spans 14 amino acids.

The CDR3, as DNA: TGTGCCAGTAAACAGGGGACTAGCGGCTCCTACGAGCAGTACTTC. It encodes CASKQGTSGSYEQYF. The chain links TRBV19 to TRBJ2-7; 11 nucleotides line up with TRBD2. V trimming: 7 bases; J trimming: 0 bases; junction bases outside the gene matches: 5. This CDR3 has 15 residues. From germline, CDR1 is LNHDA and CDR2 SQIVND (reference sequence).

The chain couples TRBV9 to TRBJ1-2; 8 nucleotides match TRBD1. The CDR3 runs 15 residues. V was clipped by 2 bases and J by 3 bases; unmatched bases: 6. Germline CDR1 is SGDLS and CDR2 is YYNGEE. CDR3 nucleotide sequence: TGTGCCAGCAGCGTGTCAACAGGGGGGTACTATGGCTACACCTTC. Translated: CASSVSTGGYYGYTF.

The sample holds a few counts of this clone. The chain joins TRBV9 to TRBJ2-1; tentatively, D is TRBD2 (5 bases). This CDR3 comprises 14 residues. V dropped 2 bases and J dropped 6 bases, with 12 bases sitting between them. Germline V gene sequence: CDR1 SGDLS, CDR2 YYNGEE. The CDR3 loop reads CASSVTGRFNEQFF. CDR3 nucleotide sequence: TGTGCCAGCAGCGTGACGGGAAGGTTCAATGAGCAGTTCTTC.

The count of this clone is one. The chain recombines TRBV5-6 with TRBJ1-2; possibly TRBD1 for D (5 bases). The V gene lost 2 bases and the J gene lost 4 bases, with 12 bases spanning the gap. The CDR3 is 14 amino acids. The germline gives CDR1 SGHDT, CDR2 YYEEEE. CDR3 region: CASSLVDSSYGYTF. Here the CDR3 DNA reads TGTGCCAGCAGCTTAGTTGACAGTTCCTATGGCTACACCTTC.

As for this clone: At one of its ends the junction is not consistent with the germline gene, which may arise from a read error. The genes are TRBV7-9 and TRBJ2-7; possible D gene TRBD2, 5 bases. In germline, CDR1 is SEHNR, CDR2 FQNEAQ (reference sequence). This CDR3 spans 15 amino acids. CDR3 in DNA: TGTGCCAGCAGTTTAGGCACTAGTACTTACTACGAGCAGTACTTC. Protein product: CASSLGTSTYYEQYF.

The chain has TRBV4-3 and TRBJ2-3; maybe TRBD2 (6 bases). The V gene lost 4 bases and the J gene lost 4 bases, with 9 bases spanning the gap. The germline V gene encodes CDR1 LGHNA and CDR2 YSLEER. This CDR3 region has 13 residues. CDR3 sequence reads: CASSPEGADTQYF. The CDR3 bases are TGCGCCAGCAGCCCGGAGGGCGCAGATACGCAGTATTTT.

This chain uses TRBV4-2 with TRBJ2-2, with TRBD1 as a possible D gene (6 bases). Germline V lookup: CDR1 LGHNA, CDR2 YNFKEQ. Between the trimmed V and J ends, which lost 2 bases and 0 bases, there was a span of 13 bases. CDR3 length: 17 residues. In nucleotides, the CDR3 is TGTGCCAGCAGCCAAAACCCAGGGGAAGCGAACACCGGGGAGCTGTTTTTT. Translating it yields CASSQNPGEANTGELFF.

On this clone: Other DNA sequences within the sample encode an identical CDR3. The chain links TRBV29-1 to TRBJ2-5; 9 bases fit TRBD1. Per the germline V gene, CDR1 is SQVTM and CDR2 is ANQGSEA. V trimming: 4 bases; J trimming: 5 bases; junction bases outside the gene matches: 11. This CDR3 is 15 amino acids long. CDR3 residues: CSVVPRTGASETQYF. The DNA of the CDR3 is TGCAGCGTTGTTCCCCGGACAGGGGCATCGGAGACCCAGTACTTC.

The chain combines TRBV5-1 with TRBJ1-1; 7 nucleotides match TRBD1. The CDR3 extends over 15 amino acids. Germline CDR1 SGHRS, CDR2 YFSETQ. V trimming: 1 base; J trimming: 4 bases; junction bases outside the gene matches: 7. CDR3 nucleotide sequence: TGCGCCAGCAGCTTGACTTGGACAGGCGTCACTGAAGCTTTCTTT. Protein: CASSLTWTGVTEAFF.

The chain has TRBV28 and TRBJ2-1, with D hard to call. The CDR3 is made up of 13 amino acids. Trimming stripped 10 bases from V and 0 bases from J, with 10 bases between. Germline V CDR1 and CDR2: MDHEN, SYDVKM. The CDR3 DNA reads TGTGCCACCTCAGGAAGCTCCTACAATGAGCAGTTCTTC. Amino acid sequence: CATSGSSYNEQFF.

V gene TRBV7-9 combines with J gene TRBJ2-2, with D unresolved. The germline V gene has CDR1 SEHNR and CDR2 FQNEAQ (reference sequence). CDR3 length: 14 residues. V shed 0 bases and J shed 5 bases, with 7 bases lying between them. The chain's CDR3 is CASSLALSTGELFF. The CDR3 region has the DNA TGTGCCAGCAGCTTAGCCCTCTCGACCGGGGAGCTGTTTTTT.

The rearrangement uses TRBV10-3 and TRBJ2-7, with 8 bases aligning to TRBD1. The CDR3 spans 17 residues. The trim removed 3 bases at V and 4 bases at J, leaving 14 bases unmatched. Germline V CDR1 and CDR2: ENHRY, SYGVKD. The CDR3 DNA is TGTGCCATCAGTGACCCCTCCAGGACAGGGCGTATATACGAGCAGTACTTC. Its translation: CAISDPSRTGRIYEQYF.

V and J are TRBV29-1 and TRBJ1-1, with a possible D match to TRBD1 (6 bases). Looked up from germline, CDR1 is SQVTM and CDR2 is ANQGSEA. With 7 bases removed from V and 1 base from J, the gap between germline ends came to 13 bases. The CDR3 is 13 amino acids. Here the CDR3 reads CSAYRDTNTEAFF. DNA of the CDR3: TGCAGCGCCTACCGGGACACGAACACTGAAGCTTTCTTT. Full variable domain (missing parts from reference TRBV29-1 and TRBJ1-1): SAVISQKPSRDICQRGTSLTIQCQVDSQVTMMFWYRQQPGQSLTLIATANQGSEATYESGFVIDKFPISRPNLTFSTLTVSNMSPEDSSIYLCSAYRDTNTEAFFGQGTRLTVV.

The chain couples TRBV11-2 to TRBJ2-1; 8 bases agree with TRBD1. The CDR3 has 16 amino acids. V shed 4 bases and J 4 bases; nucleotides not matched to a gene: 9. Germline V gene lookup returns CDR1 SGHAT and CDR2 FQNNGV. CDR3 in amino acids: CASSSLDRAGYNEQFF. The CDR3 DNA follows: TGTGCCAGCAGCTCATTGGACAGGGCCGGGTACAATGAGCAGTTCTTC.

The rearrangement links TRBV7-9 to TRBJ1-1, with 8 nucleotides matching TRBD1. The CDR3 spans 17 residues. The germline CDR1 and CDR2 sequences are SEHNR and FQNEAQ (reference sequence). The trim removed 1 base at V and 3 bases at J, leaving 10 bases unmatched. CDR3 amino acids: CASSLEFGQGADTEAFF. The CDR3 DNA reads TGTGCCAGCAGCTTAGAGTTTGGGCAGGGGGCAGACACTGAAGCTTTCTTT.

This sequence joins TRBV6-5 and TRBJ2-4; weak D call: TRBD2 (6 bases). Germline CDR1 reads MNHEY; CDR2 reads SVGAGI. The V end was cut by 2 bases, the J end by 8 bases, with 10 bases between. The CDR3 runs to 13 residues. The CDR3 coding sequence is TGTGCCAGCAGTTACGGGGGAGGCGACATTCAGTACTTC. Amino acid sequence: CASSYGGGDIQYF.

This chain connects TRBV5-4 to TRBJ2-1, with a weak D call TRBD1 (6 bases). V lost 8 bases and J lost 2, with 17 bases in between. The germline gives CDR1 SGHNT, CDR2 YYREEE (reference sequence). This CDR3 is 15 amino acids long. Written as DNA, the CDR3 is TGTGCCAGTTTAACACAGGGAATGGCCTACAATGAGCAGTTCTTC. Its translation: CASLTQGMAYNEQFF.

This clone has more than one count but fewer than ten. This chain joins TRBV28 and TRBJ1-3; D unclear. The CDR3 contains 13 residues. Germline CDR1 is MDHEN and CDR2 is SYDVKM. Trimming left V 3 bases short and J 1 base short, with 4 bases between. CDR3 region: CASSFISGNTIYF. The CDR3 nucleotides are TGTGCCAGCAGTTTTATATCTGGAAACACCATATATTTT.

This chain uses TRBV27 with TRBJ2-1; TRBD2 aligns across 10 bases. CDR1 and CDR2 (germline): MNHEY, SMNVEV (reference sequence). CDR3 size: 18 residues. V shed 1 base and J 2 bases; nucleotides not matched to a gene: 8. As DNA, the CDR3 is TGTGCCAGCAGTTTATTGAGGTTAGGACTAGCGGCCTACAATGAGCAGTTCTTC. Translating gives CASSLLRLGLAAYNEQFF.

V and J are TRBV2 and TRBJ2-5; D uncertain. Germline V CDR1 and CDR2: SNHLY, FYNNEI. This CDR3 has 15 amino acids. V was trimmed by 7 bases and J by 5 bases, leaving 20 bases between them. The CDR3 region has the DNA TGTGCCAGCATCCCCAGAGGAAACCCAGCGGAGACCCAGTACTTC. It translates to CASIPRGNPAETQYF.

The rearrangement joins TRBV5-1 to TRBJ2-1; D is perhaps TRBD2 (6 bases). CDR3 size: 13 residues. Germline loops: CDR1 SGHRS, CDR2 YFSETQ. The V gene lost 1 base and the J gene lost 6 bases, with 8 bases spanning the gap. The CDR3 bases are TGCGCCAGCAGCTTGACTAGCTTCAATGAGCAGTTCTTC. Its translation: CASSLTSFNEQFF.

The V call is TRBV9, the J call TRBJ1-5; TRBD1 might be the D (6 bases). Germline V gives CDR1 SGDLS, CDR2 YYNGEE. V lost 0 bases and J lost 1, with 8 bases in between. This CDR3 has 15 amino acids. The CDR3 nucleotides read TGTGCCAGCAGCGTAGATGGGACAAGCAATCAGCCCCAGCATTTT. It is translated as CASSVDGTSNQPQHF.

The rearrangement uses TRBV11-2 and TRBJ2-7; 11 nucleotides line up with TRBD2. From germline, CDR1 is SGHAT and CDR2 FQNNGV. This CDR3 region has 15 residues. After removal of 3 bases from V and 5 bases from J, the junction contained 6 bases not matched to a gene. As DNA, the CDR3 is TGTGCCAGCAGCTTGACTAGCGGGAATCTGGACGAGCAGTACTTC. Translating gives CASSLTSGNLDEQYF.

This chain connects TRBV7-8 to TRBJ1-3; D remains unclear. Trimming stripped 1 base from V and 0 bases from J, with 7 bases between. CDR1 SGHVS and CDR2 FQNEAQ come from the germline V gene. The CDR3 has 15 amino acids. DNA for the CDR3: TGTGCCAGCAGCTTAGTGTCAGGCTCTGGAAACACCATATATTTT. Translating it yields CASSLVSGSGNTIYF. Combining the CDR3 with reference TRBV7-8 and TRBJ1-3 gives the whole variable domain GAGVSQSPRYKVAKRGQDVALRCDPISGHVSLFWYQQALGQGPEFLTYFQNEAQLDKSGLPSDRFFAERPEGSVSTLKIQRTQQEDSAVYLCASSLVSGSGNTIYFGEGSWLTVV.

The chain combines TRBV12-3 or TRBV12-4 with TRBJ1-1; 7 bases match TRBD1. The trim removed 2 bases at V and 11 bases at J, leaving 2 bases unmatched. The CDR3 runs 11 residues. CDR3 bases: TGTGCCAGCAGTTTACAGGACAGGGCTTTCTTT. This gives the protein CASSLQDRAFF.

The chain couples TRBV7-9 to TRBJ2-5; no clear D gene. V was cut by 6 bases and J by 5 bases, with 7 bases left in between. This CDR3 is built from 11 residues. Germline CDR1 SEHNR, CDR2 FQNEAQ (reference sequence). In nucleotides, the CDR3 is TGTGCCAGCAGGATCGAGGAGACCCAGTACTTC. Translation: CASRIEETQYF.